The 13 T cell receptor beta chains presented below share a single source sample, sequenced in a study of blood T cell repertoires in COVID-19. Profiling relied on immunoSEQ multiplex PCR, and the TCRdb table lists in-frame clones only, not all of them. In the table there are roughly 260,000 clones, approximately 85% of which are singletons. The source material was PBMCs or T cells enriched from blood (not recorded which). The receptors derive from a woman in her forties or fifties who had recovered from COVID-19.

This chain connects TRBV28 to TRBJ2-7, with TRBD2 identical over 12 bases. The J segment lost 4 bases and the V segment lost 5 bases, leaving 12 bases of the junction unmatched. Per the germline V gene, CDR1 is MDHEN and CDR2 is SYDVKM. The CDR3 covers 17 residues. The CDR3 loop reads CASSPVSSGRVFYEQYF. CDR3 in DNA: TGTGCCAGCAGTCCAGTTTCTAGCGGGAGGGTCTTTTACGAGCAGTACTTC.

This chain connects TRBV4-1 to TRBJ1-2, with D possibly matching TRBD1 (5 bases). Germline V gene sequence: CDR1 MGHRA, CDR2 YSYEKL. The CDR3 spans 15 residues. V was cut by 6 bases and J by 4 bases, with 18 bases left in between. The chain's CDR3 is CASRHSGTDTYGYTF. For the CDR3, the DNA is TGCGCCAGCAGGCACAGCGGGACGGATACCTATGGCTACACCTTC.

J is TRBJ2-7 and V is TRBV6-5, with D unclear. The CDR3 spans 12 residues. Trimming removed 6 bases from V and 1 base from J, with 7 bases in between. Germline V gives CDR1 MNHEY, CDR2 SVGAGI. DNA of the CDR3: TGTGCCAGCAGCCCCGGGTCCTACGAGCAGTACTTC. It translates to CASSPGSYEQYF.

The rearrangement uses TRBV6-5 and TRBJ1-1; D is perhaps TRBD1 (6 bases). This CDR3 is built from 13 residues. V lost 7 bases and J 5 bases, leaving 14 bases between the germline ends. Germline V gene lookup returns CDR1 MNHEY and CDR2 SVGAGI. In DNA form, the CDR3 reads TGTGCCAGCATCGAGGGGGGGATGACTGAAGCTTTCTTT. Amino acids: CASIEGGMTEAFF.

This chain joins TRBV4-2 and TRBJ1-2; D might be TRBD1 (5 bases). The V and J ends lost 0 bases and 2 bases respectively, with 16 bases between them. From germline, CDR1 is LGHNA and CDR2 YNFKEQ. CDR3 length: 17 residues. The CDR3 reads CASSQDEDTALNYGYTF. The CDR3 DNA follows: TGTGCCAGCAGCCAAGATGAGGACACCGCACTCAACTATGGCTACACCTTC.

The chain carries TRBV7-6 and TRBJ1-4; TRBD1 matches at 9 bases. Looked up from germline, CDR1 is SGHVS and CDR2 is FNYEAQ. Losses at the gene ends were 4 bases for V and 8 bases for J; bases not matched to a gene: 8. The CDR3 runs to 15 residues. CDR3 in amino acids: CASSSMWDREEKLFF. The CDR3 coding sequence is TGTGCCAGCAGCTCCATGTGGGACAGGGAAGAAAAACTGTTTTTT. Using reference TRBV7-6 and TRBJ1-4 for the parts outside the CDR3, the full variable domain is GAGVSQSPRYKVTKRGQDVALRCDPISGHVSLYWYRQALGQGPEFLTYFNYEAQQDKSGLPNDRFSAERPEGSISTLTIQRTEQRDSAMYRCASSSMWDREEKLFFGSGTQLSVL.

This clone was counted once. Here the CDR3 DNA reads TGTGCCAGCAGCAAACTCGGGACAGGGGGCTTGTCTAATGAAAAACTGTTTTTT. This encodes CASSKLGTGGLSNEKLFF. V is TRBV2 and J is TRBJ1-4; TRBD1 aligns across 12 bases. With V trimmed by 6 bases and J by 3 bases, 11 bases remained unmatched. This CDR3 has 18 amino acids. Germline V gives CDR1 SNHLY, CDR2 FYNNEI.

The genes are TRBV12-3 or TRBV12-4 and TRBJ2-5; D is undetermined. V was cut by 5 bases and J by 3 bases, with 10 bases left in between. This CDR3 spans 13 amino acids. CDR3 amino acids: CASSDRSKETQYF. The CDR3 DNA follows: TGTGCCAGCAGTGACCGGAGTAAAGAGACCCAGTACTTC.

This chain uses TRBV4-1 with TRBJ1-5; D possibly corresponds to TRBD1 (5 bases). There are 15 residues in the CDR3. Germline V lookup: CDR1 MGHRA, CDR2 YSYEKL. Trimming removed 5 bases from V and 4 bases from J, with 15 bases in between. This chain's CDR3 is CASSSQPQGNQPQHF. The CDR3 DNA sequence: TGCGCCAGCAGCTCGCAGCCCCAGGGAAATCAGCCCCAGCATTTT.

The genes are TRBV18 and TRBJ2-3; 10 bases agree with TRBD2. Per the germline V gene, CDR1 is KGHSH and CDR2 is LQKENI. This CDR3 is built from 14 residues. The junction had 6 bases not matched to a gene; V was cut back by 5 bases and J by 7 bases. This chain's CDR3 is CASSEREGRNTQYF. For the CDR3, the DNA is TGTGCCAGCTCAGAGCGGGAGGGCCGGAATACGCAGTATTTT.

The chain has TRBV5-1 and TRBJ2-7; TRBD2 agrees at 14 bases. Germline V CDR1 and CDR2: SGHRS, YFSETQ. Trimming removed 4 bases from V and 1 base from J; junction bases left unmatched: 7. The CDR3 has 17 residues. CDR3 protein: CASSRGTSGSSSYEQYF. Written as DNA, the CDR3 is TGCGCCAGCAGCCGCGGGACTAGCGGGAGCAGTTCCTACGAGCAGTACTTC.

Regarding this clone: Other DNA sequences in the sample encode the same CDR3. V gene TRBV10-3 combines with J gene TRBJ1-5; D perhaps matches TRBD1 (5 bases). CDR3 length: 16 residues. Germline loops: CDR1 ENHRY, CDR2 SYGVKD. Trimming removed 0 bases at V and 0 bases at J, with 9 bases between. The CDR3 region is CAISESGGSSNQPQHF. CDR3 coding DNA: TGTGCCATCAGTGAGTCGGGGGGGAGTAGCAATCAGCCCCAGCATTTT.

A word on this clone: The junction and the germline gene differ at one end; a read error may be behind it. This rearrangement joins TRBV10-3 to TRBJ2-1; D is unresolved. Germline V gene sequence: CDR1 ENHRY, CDR2 SYGVKD. This CDR3 is built from 13 residues. The CDR3, as DNA: TGTGCCATCAGTGAGTCGTCCTTCAATGAGCAGTTCTTC. As protein: CAISESSFNEQFF.